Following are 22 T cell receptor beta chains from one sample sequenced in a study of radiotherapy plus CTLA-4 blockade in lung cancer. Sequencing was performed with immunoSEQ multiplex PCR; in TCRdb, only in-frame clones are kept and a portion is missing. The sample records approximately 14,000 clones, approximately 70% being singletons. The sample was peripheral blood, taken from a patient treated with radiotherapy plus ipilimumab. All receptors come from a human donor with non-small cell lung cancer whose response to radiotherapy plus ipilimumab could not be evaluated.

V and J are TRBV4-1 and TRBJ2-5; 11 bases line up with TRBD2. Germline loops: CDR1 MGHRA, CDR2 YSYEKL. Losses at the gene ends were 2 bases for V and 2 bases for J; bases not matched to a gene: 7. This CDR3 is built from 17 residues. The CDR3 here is CASSQLGLAGGQETQYF. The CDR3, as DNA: TGCGCCAGCAGCCAACTCGGACTAGCGGGTGGTCAAGAGACCCAGTACTTC.

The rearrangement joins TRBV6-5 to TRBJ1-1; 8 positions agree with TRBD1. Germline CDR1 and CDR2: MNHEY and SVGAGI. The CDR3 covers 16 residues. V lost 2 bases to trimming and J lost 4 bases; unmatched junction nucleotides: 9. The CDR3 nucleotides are TGTGCCAGCAGTTACGGTCCGGGACAGGAGGCCACTGAAGCTTTCTTT. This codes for CASSYGPGQEATEAFF.

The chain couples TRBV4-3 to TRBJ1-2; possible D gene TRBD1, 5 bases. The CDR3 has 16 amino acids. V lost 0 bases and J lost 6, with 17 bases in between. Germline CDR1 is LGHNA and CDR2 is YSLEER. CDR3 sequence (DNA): TGCGCCAGCAGCCAAGATTCGGTAGGGCAGGGCAATGGCTACACCTTC. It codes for CASSQDSVGQGNGYTF.

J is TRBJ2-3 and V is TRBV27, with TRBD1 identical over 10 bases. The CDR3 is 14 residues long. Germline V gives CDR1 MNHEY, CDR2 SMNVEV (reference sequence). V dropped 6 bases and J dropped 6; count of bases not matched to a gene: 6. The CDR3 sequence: CASSPRDRGDTQYF. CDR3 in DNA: TGTGCCAGCAGCCCGAGGGACAGGGGCGATACGCAGTATTTT.

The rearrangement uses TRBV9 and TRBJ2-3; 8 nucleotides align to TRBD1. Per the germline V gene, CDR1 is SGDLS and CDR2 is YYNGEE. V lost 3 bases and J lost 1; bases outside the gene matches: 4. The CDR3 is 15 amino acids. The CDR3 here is CASSEQGDRTDTQYF. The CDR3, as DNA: TGTGCCAGCAGCGAACAGGGGGATCGCACAGATACGCAGTATTTT.

The CDR3 DNA sequence: TGTGCCAGCAGCTGCCCGGGACAGGGCTATTACACTGAAGCTTTCTTT. This translates into CASSCPGQGYYTEAFF. This chain uses TRBV5-6 with TRBJ1-1; 9 nucleotides agree with TRBD1. The germline V gene has CDR1 SGHDT and CDR2 YYEEEE. V dropped 3 bases and J dropped 3; count of bases not matched to a gene: 9. The length of the CDR3 is 16 residues.

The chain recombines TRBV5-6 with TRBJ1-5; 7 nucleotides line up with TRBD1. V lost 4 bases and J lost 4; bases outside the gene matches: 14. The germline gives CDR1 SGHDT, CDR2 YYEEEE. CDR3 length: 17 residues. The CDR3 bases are TGTGCCAGCAGCACACGACAGGGTCTCGCCGCGAATCAGCCCCAGCATTTT. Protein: CASSTRQGLAANQPQHF.

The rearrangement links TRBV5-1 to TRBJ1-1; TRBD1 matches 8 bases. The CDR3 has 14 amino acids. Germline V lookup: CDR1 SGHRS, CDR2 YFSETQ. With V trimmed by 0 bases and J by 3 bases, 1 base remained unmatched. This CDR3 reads CASSLGQGYTEAFF. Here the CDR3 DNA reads TGCGCCAGCAGCTTGGGACAGGGGTACACTGAAGCTTTCTTT. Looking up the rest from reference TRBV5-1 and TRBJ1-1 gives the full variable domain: KAGVTQTPRYLIKTRGQQVTLSCSPISGHRSVSWYQQTPGQGLQFLFEYFSETQRNKGNFPGRFSGRQFSNSRSEMNVSTLELGDSALYLCASSLGQGYTEAFFGQGTRLTVV.

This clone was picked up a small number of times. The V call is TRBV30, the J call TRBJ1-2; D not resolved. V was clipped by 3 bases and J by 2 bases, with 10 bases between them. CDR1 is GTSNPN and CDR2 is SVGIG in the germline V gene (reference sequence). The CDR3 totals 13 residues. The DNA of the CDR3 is TGTGCCTGGAGCGATGGCCTCAACTATGGCTACACCTTC. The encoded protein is CAWSDGLNYGYTF. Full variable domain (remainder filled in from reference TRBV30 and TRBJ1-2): SQTIHQWPATLVQPVGSPLSLECTVEGTSNPNLYWYRQAAGRGLQLLFYSVGIGQISSEVPQNLSASRPQDRQFILSSKKLLLSDSGFYLCAWSDGLNYGYTFGSGTRLTVV.

The CDR3 DNA is TGTGCCAGCAGCTTCGGACTAGCGGGATTCTCCTACAATGAGCAGTTCTTC. Its translation: CASSFGLAGFSYNEQFF. V and J are TRBV5-6 and TRBJ2-1; the match to TRBD2 covers 12 bases. The CDR3 runs to 17 residues. V shed 2 bases and J 0 bases; nucleotides not matched to a gene: 3. From germline, CDR1 is SGHDT and CDR2 YYEEEE.

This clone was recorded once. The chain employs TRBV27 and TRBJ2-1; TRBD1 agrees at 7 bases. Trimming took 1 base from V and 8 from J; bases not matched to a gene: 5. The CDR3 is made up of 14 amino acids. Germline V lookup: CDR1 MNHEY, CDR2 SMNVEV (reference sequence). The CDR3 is CASSLLTGSDEQFF. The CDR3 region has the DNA TGTGCCAGCAGTTTATTGACAGGGTCCGATGAGCAGTTCTTC.

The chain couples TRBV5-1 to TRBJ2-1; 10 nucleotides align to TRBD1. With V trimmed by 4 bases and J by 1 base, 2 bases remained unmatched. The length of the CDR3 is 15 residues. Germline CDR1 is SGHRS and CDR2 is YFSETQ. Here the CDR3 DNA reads TGCGCCAGCAGCGAGGGACAGGGGTCCTACAATGAGCAGTTCTTC. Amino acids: CASSEGQGSYNEQFF.

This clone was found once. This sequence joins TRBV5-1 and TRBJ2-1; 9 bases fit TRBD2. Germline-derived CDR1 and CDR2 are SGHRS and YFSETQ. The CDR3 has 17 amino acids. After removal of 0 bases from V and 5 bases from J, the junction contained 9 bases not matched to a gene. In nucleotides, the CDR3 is TGCGCCAGCAGCTTGGGAGCGGGGGGCCCCGCGGACAATGAGCAGTTCTTC. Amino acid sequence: CASSLGAGGPADNEQFF.

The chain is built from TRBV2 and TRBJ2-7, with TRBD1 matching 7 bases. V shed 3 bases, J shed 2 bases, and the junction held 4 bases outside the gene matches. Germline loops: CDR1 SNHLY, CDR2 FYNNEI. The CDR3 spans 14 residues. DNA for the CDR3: TGTGCCAGCAGTGATAGTCAGGGGGCCTACGAGCAGTACTTC. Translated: CASSDSQGAYEQYF. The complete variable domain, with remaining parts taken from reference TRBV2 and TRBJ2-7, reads EPEVTQTPSHQVTQMGQEVILRCVPISNHLYFYWYRQILGQKVEFLVSFYNNEISEKSEIFDDQFSVERPDGSNFTLKIRSTKLEDSAMYFCASSDSQGAYEQYFGPGTRLTVT.

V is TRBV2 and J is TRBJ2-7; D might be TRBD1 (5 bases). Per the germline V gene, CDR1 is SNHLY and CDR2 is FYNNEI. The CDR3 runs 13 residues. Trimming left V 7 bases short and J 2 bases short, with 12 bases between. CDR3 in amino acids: CASNGDSTYEQYV. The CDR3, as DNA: TGTGCCAGCAACGGAGACAGTACCTACGAGCAGTACGTC.

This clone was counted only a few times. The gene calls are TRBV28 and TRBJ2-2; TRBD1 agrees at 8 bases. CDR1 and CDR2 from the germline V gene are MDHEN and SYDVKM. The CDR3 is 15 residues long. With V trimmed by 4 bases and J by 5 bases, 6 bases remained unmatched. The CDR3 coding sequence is TGTGCCAGCAGTTCAGGGGGCATGGGGACCGGGGAGCTGTTTTTT. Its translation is CASSSGGMGTGELFF. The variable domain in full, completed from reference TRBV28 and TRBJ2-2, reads DVKVTQSSRYLVKRTGEKVFLECVQDMDHENMFWYRQDPGLGLRLIYFSYDVKMKEKGDIPEGYSVSREKKERFSLILESASTNQTSMYLCASSSGGMGTGELFFGEGSRLTVL.

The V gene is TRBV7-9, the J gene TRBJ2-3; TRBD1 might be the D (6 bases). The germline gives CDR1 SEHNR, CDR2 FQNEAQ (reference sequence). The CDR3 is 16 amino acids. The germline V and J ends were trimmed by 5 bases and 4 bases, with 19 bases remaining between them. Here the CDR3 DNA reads TGTGCCAGCAGCCTCGGGACACAGGGTTTCTCAGATACGCAGTATTTT. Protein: CASSLGTQGFSDTQYF.

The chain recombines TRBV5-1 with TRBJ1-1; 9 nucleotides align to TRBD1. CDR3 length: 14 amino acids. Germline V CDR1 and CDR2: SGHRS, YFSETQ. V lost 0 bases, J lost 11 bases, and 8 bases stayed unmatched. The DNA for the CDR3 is TGCGCCAGCAGCTTGGTATTGGGACAGGGCAAGGCTTTCTTT. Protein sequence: CASSLVLGQGKAFF.

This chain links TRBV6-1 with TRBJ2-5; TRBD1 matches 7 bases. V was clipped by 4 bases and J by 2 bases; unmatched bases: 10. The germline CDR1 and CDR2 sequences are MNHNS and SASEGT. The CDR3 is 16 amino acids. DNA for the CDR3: TGTGCCAGCAGTGCCCGACCGGGACAGAGACAAGAGACCCAGTACTTC. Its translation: CASSARPGQRQETQYF.

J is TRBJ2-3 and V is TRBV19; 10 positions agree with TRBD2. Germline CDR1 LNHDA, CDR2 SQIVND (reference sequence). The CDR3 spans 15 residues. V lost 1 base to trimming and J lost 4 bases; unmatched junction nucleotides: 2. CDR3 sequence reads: CASSIGTSGADTQYF. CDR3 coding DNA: TGTGCCAGTAGTATAGGCACTAGCGGGGCAGATACGCAGTATTTT. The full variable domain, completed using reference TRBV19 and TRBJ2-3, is DGGITQSPKYLFRKEGQNVTLSCEQNLNHDAMYWYRQDPGQGLRLIYYSQIVNDFQKGDIAEGYSVSREKKESFPLTVTSAQKNPTAFYLCASSIGTSGADTQYFGPGTRLTVL.

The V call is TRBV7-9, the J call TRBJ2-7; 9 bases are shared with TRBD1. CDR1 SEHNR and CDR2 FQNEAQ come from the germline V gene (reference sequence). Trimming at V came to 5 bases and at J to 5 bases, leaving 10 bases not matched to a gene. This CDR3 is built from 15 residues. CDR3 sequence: CASSPKTGGSDEQYF. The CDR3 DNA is TGTGCCAGCAGCCCGAAGACAGGGGGTAGTGACGAGCAGTACTTC.

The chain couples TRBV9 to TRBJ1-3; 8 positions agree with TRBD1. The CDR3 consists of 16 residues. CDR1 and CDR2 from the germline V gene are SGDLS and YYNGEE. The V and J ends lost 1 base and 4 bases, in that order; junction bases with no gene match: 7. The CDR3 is CASSVTTGVKGNTIYF. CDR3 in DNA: TGTGCCAGCAGCGTAACGACAGGGGTGAAAGGAAACACCATATATTTT.